This T cell receptor (beta chain) was identified during a study of low-dose radiotherapy and immunotherapy resistance in tumors. Across the study: Every two weeks patients got nivolumab 240 mg flat dose, plus ipilimumab 1 mg/kg every six weeks, intravenously. Daily oral aspirin at 300 mg began on cycle 1 day 1 and lasted four cycles.

Alpha- and beta-chain coverage of first-strand cDNA came from TRAV- and TRBV-specific primers. TCR amplification ran approximately 22 PCR cycles using constant-region and V-primer adapter primers. TCRdb ran MiXCR on the reads and lists one entry per CDR3 protein. The sample gives about 6,600 distinct CDR3 sequences, around 50% of which show up once; more than 9.5% is in the top ten. Trimming cost V 2 bases and J 2 bases, with 12 bases left between them. The CDR3 totals 15 residues. Looked up from germline, CDR1 is MNHNY and CDR2 is SVGAGI (reference sequence). The chain uses TRBV6-6 and TRBJ2-5; the D is unclear. This clonotype was obtained from a human donor with advanced metastatic prostate, ovarian, gallbladder or colorectal cancer (not recorded which). This table probably holds off-target reads from a library built for another chain. Written as DNA, the CDR3 is TGTGCCAGCAGTTACCCCTGGGGTGGTCAAGAGACCCAGTACTTC. It is translated as CASSYPWGGQETQYF.